A single sample gave rise to the 22 T cell receptor beta chains below, sequenced in a study of technical replicates of blood from a few donors (TCRdb year 2017). Receptor libraries were prepared by the immunoSEQ multiplex PCR assay. TCRdb carries this immuneACCESS record with in-frame sequences only. Its versions omit some clonotypes, under half of them owing to an unresolved V gene in the studies checked, with the rest unexplained. The sample data list 40,000 to 60,000 clones, and more than 70% of these were observed just once. Together, the top ten hold 5.6% of the sample. Sequenced input: PBMCs. These TCRs come from a human donor in good health. Some clones in this sample may be carry-over from other donors' samples.

This rearrangement joins TRBV6-1 to TRBJ2-3, with D unresolved. CDR1 is MNHNS and CDR2 is SASEGT in the germline V gene. The CDR3 length is 13 residues. Trimming took off 4 bases at V and 0 bases at J, with 5 bases between the two ends. The CDR3: CASSAGSTDTQYF. CDR3 DNA: TGTGCCAGCAGTGCCGGTAGCACAGATACGCAGTATTTT.

V and J are TRBV4-1 and TRBJ1-1; no clear D gene. CDR3 size: 12 residues. V shed 3 bases and J shed 3 bases, with 5 bases lying between them. Per the germline V gene, CDR1 is MGHRA and CDR2 is YSYEKL. In DNA, the CDR3 is TGCGCCAGCAGCCAGAGAGACACTGAAGCTTTCTTT. Protein sequence: CASSQRDTEAFF.

V is TRBV9 and J is TRBJ1-2; 9 bases line up with TRBD1. Germline loops: CDR1 SGDLS, CDR2 YYNGEE. The trim removed 3 bases at V and 4 bases at J, leaving 13 bases unmatched. The length of the CDR3 is 17 residues. The CDR3 bases are TGTGCCAGCAGCGATATTACGGGACAGGGAGCCTCCTATGGCTACACCTTC. This sequence encodes CASSDITGQGASYGYTF.

This clone has only one observation. The CDR3 bases are TGCAGCGCGACAGCCGGGTCCGAGCAGTACTTC. Its translation: CSATAGSEQYF. The chain combines TRBV29-1 with TRBJ2-7; D might be TRBD1 (5 bases). Per germline, CDR1 SQVTM and CDR2 ANQGSEA. The length of the CDR3 is 11 residues. V lost 7 bases to trimming and J lost 6 bases, with 13 bases between them.

The chain combines TRBV21-1 with TRBJ2-1; TRBD1 reflects the table's D call only, with no check against the DNA. TRBV21-1 is termed a pseudogene. The CDR3 consists of 15 residues. In nucleotides, the CDR3 is TGTGCCAGCAGCAAATGGGACAGGGATTGGCGTGAGCAGTTCTTC. This translates into CASSKWDRDWREQFF.

CDR3 nucleotide sequence: TGTGCCAGCAGGTACACCGGGACTAGGATATACGAGCAGTACTTC. Translated, it gives CASRYTGTRIYEQYF. The chain has TRBV6-5 and TRBJ2-7, with 8 bases matching TRBD2. The germline CDR1 and CDR2 sequences are MNHEY and SVGAGI. The trim removed 6 bases at V and 4 bases at J, leaving 11 bases unmatched. The CDR3 totals 15 residues.

The chain carries TRBV13 and TRBJ1-4, with 9 positions matching TRBD1. The trim removed 4 bases at V and 7 bases at J, leaving 7 bases unmatched. The V gene's germline CDR1 is PRHDT and CDR2 FYEKMQ (reference sequence). This CDR3 spans 15 amino acids. The CDR3, as DNA: TGTGCCAGCAGCTCAGGGACAGGGATGAGTGAAAAACTGTTTTTT. Its protein product is CASSSGTGMSEKLFF.

This clone was picked up a small number of times. The chain combines TRBV4-3 with TRBJ2-1, with TRBD2 as a possible D gene (6 bases). The CDR3 covers 15 residues. Germline V gives CDR1 LGHNA, CDR2 YSLEER. V was pared by 2 bases and J by 6 bases, with 14 bases between. The CDR3 region has the DNA TGCGCCAGCAGCCAATTCAGTCACGGGGGCAATGAGCAGTTCTTC. Translating it yields CASSQFSHGGNEQFF.

In this sample, this clone turned up once. The rearrangement links TRBV5-4 to TRBJ1-1, with 10 positions matching TRBD1. Germline CDR1 SGHNT, CDR2 YYREEE (reference sequence). Unmatched junction bases numbered 1, after V lost 2 bases and J lost 3 bases. The CDR3 runs 14 residues. The chain's CDR3 is CASSFGQGDTEAFF. The CDR3 DNA reads TGTGCCAGCAGCTTCGGACAGGGGGACACTGAAGCTTTCTTT.

The chain is built from TRBV4-3 and TRBJ2-1; 9 bases fit TRBD2. This CDR3 spans 19 amino acids. V shed 0 bases, J shed 4 bases, and the junction held 13 bases outside the gene matches. Germline V CDR1 and CDR2: LGHNA, YSLEER. The CDR3 DNA sequence: TGCGCCAGCAGCCAAGATGGTCCCGGGACTAGCCCGAAATACAATGAGCAGTTCTTC. Translated, it gives CASSQDGPGTSPKYNEQFF.

The gene calls are TRBV7-2 and TRBJ2-1; 7 bases line up with TRBD2. CDR1 and CDR2 (germline): SGHTA, FQGNSA. This CDR3 is 16 amino acids long. Germline trimming cut 4 bases from V and 9 bases from J; bases unmatched to any gene: 15. The CDR3, as DNA: TGTGCCAGCAGCTCCTCGACCAGCGGGGTACGCGGTGAGCAGTTCTTC. Translated, it gives CASSSSTSGVRGEQFF.

The chain is built from TRBV7-6 and TRBJ2-2, with 7 bases lining up with TRBD2. The CDR3 has 18 residues. Germline trimming cut 5 bases from V and 4 bases from J; bases unmatched to any gene: 16. CDR1 and CDR2 (germline): SGHVS, FNYEAQ. CDR3 sequence (DNA): TGTGCCAGCAGCACACCCCTGGGAGCGGGGTTATCCACCGGGGAGCTGTTTTTT. This codes for CASSTPLGAGLSTGELFF. Full variable domain (missing parts from reference TRBV7-6 and TRBJ2-2): GAGVSQSPRYKVTKRGQDVALRCDPISGHVSLYWYRQALGQGPEFLTYFNYEAQQDKSGLPNDRFSAERPEGSISTLTIQRTEQRDSAMYRCASSTPLGAGLSTGELFFGEGSRLTVL.

This sequence joins TRBV9 and TRBJ2-3; D possibly corresponds to TRBD2 (6 bases). The ends were cut back, 0 bases at V and 0 bases at J, with 11 bases in the middle. The CDR3 has 16 amino acids. CDR1 is SGDLS, CDR2 YYNGEE, per germline. This CDR3 reads CASSVGLDRSTDTQYF. In DNA form, the CDR3 reads TGTGCCAGCAGCGTAGGACTAGATCGTAGCACAGATACGCAGTATTTT.

This sequence joins TRBV6-6 and TRBJ2-1; tentative D call: TRBD2 (6 bases). Germline values: CDR1 MNHNY, CDR2 SVGAGI (reference sequence). The V end lost 11 bases, the J end lost 10 bases, and 18 bases lay between the germline ends. This CDR3 spans 12 amino acids. The CDR3 sequence: CASSWGGPEQFF. The CDR3 DNA reads as TGTGCCTCCTCCTGGGGAGGCCCCGAGCAGTTCTTC.

The genes are TRBV16 and TRBJ1-1, with a tentative D call TRBD1 (6 bases). The CDR3 runs 15 residues. Looked up from germline, CDR1 is KGHSY and CDR2 is FQNENV. Trimming took 1 base from V and 4 from J, leaving 13 bases between them. The CDR3 region has the DNA TGTGCCAGCAGCCAATGGCGGCAGGGGTTCACTGAAGCTTTCTTT. Its protein is CASSQWRQGFTEAFF.

CDR3 sequence (DNA): TGTGCCAGCAGCGTGTCCAGCGGGGGTTACACCGGGGAGCTGTTTTTT. Translation: CASSVSSGGYTGELFF. The gene calls are TRBV9 and TRBJ2-2, with 8 bases aligning to TRBD2. The CDR3 length is 16 residues. Trimming at V came to 2 bases and at J to 3 bases, leaving 6 bases not matched to a gene. Germline assignment: CDR1 SGDLS and CDR2 YYNGEE.

The V gene is TRBV4-3, the J gene TRBJ2-3; maybe TRBD1 (5 bases). With 2 bases removed from V and 2 bases from J, the gap between germline ends came to 8 bases. The CDR3 totals 14 residues. The germline gives CDR1 LGHNA, CDR2 YSLEER. CDR3 in amino acids: CASSQTTVTDTQYF. The CDR3 coding sequence is TGCGCCAGCAGCCAAACGACAGTCACAGATACGCAGTATTTT.

This chain joins TRBV29-1 and TRBJ2-7; D is ambiguous. The germline V gene encodes CDR1 SQVTM and CDR2 ANQGSEA. Deletions cut 1 base from V and 5 bases from J, with 9 bases between. The CDR3 sequence is 12 residues long. CDR3 loop: CSVEGGSHEQYF. Written as DNA, the CDR3 is TGCAGCGTTGAAGGCGGAAGCCACGAGCAGTACTTC.

The chain couples TRBV2 to TRBJ2-1; 9 nucleotides line up with TRBD1. This CDR3 is built from 13 residues. V trimming: 10 bases; J trimming: 2 bases; junction bases outside the gene matches: 3. The germline V gene encodes CDR1 SNHLY and CDR2 FYNNEI. This chain's CDR3 is CANTGGAYNEQFF. The CDR3 bases are TGTGCCAACACAGGGGGCGCCTACAATGAGCAGTTCTTC.

This rearrangement joins TRBV7-9 to TRBJ2-1; D is possibly TRBD2 (5 bases). Germline CDR1 SEHNR, CDR2 FQNEAQ (reference sequence). This CDR3 is 13 amino acids long. V was trimmed by 6 bases and J by 5 bases, leaving 11 bases between them. The CDR3 region is CASRESGDNEQFF. The DNA of the CDR3 is TGTGCCAGCAGAGAATCCGGGGACAATGAGCAGTTCTTC.

The chain is built from TRBV4-2 and TRBJ2-7, with TRBD2 as a possible D gene (6 bases). The CDR3 spans 15 residues. CDR1 and CDR2 (germline): LGHNA, YNFKEQ. V lost 6 bases and J lost 2, with 17 bases in between. The CDR3 sequence: CASSAGLATTYEQYF. CDR3 bases: TGTGCCAGCAGTGCGGGGCTAGCGACCACCTACGAGCAGTACTTC.

V and J are TRBV4-3 and TRBJ1-2; TRBD1 is a possible D gene (6 bases). The CDR3 spans 14 residues. Germline V gives CDR1 LGHNA, CDR2 YSLEER. The germline V and J ends were trimmed by 0 bases and 4 bases, with 9 bases remaining between them. The CDR3 bases are TGCGCCAGCAGCCAAGACAAACAGGGCTATGGCTACACCTTC. Translating gives CASSQDKQGYGYTF.